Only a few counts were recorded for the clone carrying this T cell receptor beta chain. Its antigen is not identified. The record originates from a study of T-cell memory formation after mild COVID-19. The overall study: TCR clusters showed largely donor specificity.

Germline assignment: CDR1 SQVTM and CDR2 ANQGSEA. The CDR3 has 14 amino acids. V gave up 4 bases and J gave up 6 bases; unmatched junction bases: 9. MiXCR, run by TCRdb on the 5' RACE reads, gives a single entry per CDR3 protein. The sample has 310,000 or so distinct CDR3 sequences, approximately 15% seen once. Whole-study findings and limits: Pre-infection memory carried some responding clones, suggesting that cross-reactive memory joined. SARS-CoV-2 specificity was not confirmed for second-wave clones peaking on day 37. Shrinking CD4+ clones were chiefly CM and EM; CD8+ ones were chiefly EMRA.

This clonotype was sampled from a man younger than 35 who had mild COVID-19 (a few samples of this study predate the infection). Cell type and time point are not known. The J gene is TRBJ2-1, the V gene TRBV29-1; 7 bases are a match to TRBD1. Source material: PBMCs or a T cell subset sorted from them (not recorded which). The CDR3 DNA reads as TGCAGCGTTGCGACAGGGTGGAGAGGCAATGAGCAGTTCTTC. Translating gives CSVATGWRGNEQFF.